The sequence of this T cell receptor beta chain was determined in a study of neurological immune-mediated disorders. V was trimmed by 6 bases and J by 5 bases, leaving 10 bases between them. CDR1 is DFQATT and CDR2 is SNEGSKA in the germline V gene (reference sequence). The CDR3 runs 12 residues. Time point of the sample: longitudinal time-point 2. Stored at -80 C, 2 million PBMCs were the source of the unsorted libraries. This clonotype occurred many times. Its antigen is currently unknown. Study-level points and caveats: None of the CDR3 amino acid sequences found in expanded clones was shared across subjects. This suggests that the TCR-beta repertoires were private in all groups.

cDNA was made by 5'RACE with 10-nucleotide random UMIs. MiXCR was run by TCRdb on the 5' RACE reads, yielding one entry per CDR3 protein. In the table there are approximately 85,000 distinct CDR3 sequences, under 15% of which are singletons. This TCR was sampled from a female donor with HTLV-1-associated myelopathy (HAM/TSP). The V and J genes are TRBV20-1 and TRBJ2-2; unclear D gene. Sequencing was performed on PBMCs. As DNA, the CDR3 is TGCAGTGCGACCGTAAGGACCGGGGAGCTGTTTTTT. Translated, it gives CSATVRTGELFF.